Listed below are T cell receptor beta chains from one sample, sequenced in a study of T cell responses to AZD1222 COVID-19 vaccine. The repertoire was sequenced with immunoSEQ multiplex PCR; TCRdb's copy has only in-frame clones and lacks some. In the table there are fewer than 120,000 clones, approximately 90% of which are singletons. The starting material was peripheral blood, obtained on day 0 of AZD1222 vaccination. The receptor set was obtained from an adult in good health. Each CDR3 is given with its conserved first and last residue. D genes are given only for firm matches. Rows may omit the clone size; those that give it use once, few, many or a size class.

v_gene,d_gene,j_gene,abundance,CDR3aa,CDR3nt
TRBV3-1/TRBV3-2,NA,TRBJ1-1,few,CASSLIGGTEAFF,TGTGCCAGCAGCTTAATAGGGGGGACTGAAGCTTTCTTT
TRBV7-9,NA,TRBJ1-2,NA,CASSSTMDPNYGYTF,TGTGCCAGCAGCTCCACCATGGACCCTAACTATGGCTACACCTTC
TRBV27,TRBD2,TRBJ2-1,few,CASSSGLGGNEQFF,TGTGCCAGCAGTTCGGGACTAGGGGGAAATGAGCAGTTCTTC
TRBV3-1/TRBV3-2,NA,TRBJ1-6,NA,CASSQFFAGINSPLHF,TGTGCCAGCAGCCAATTTTTCGCAGGGATAAATTCACCCCTCCACTTT
TRBV10-3,NA,TRBJ1-4,NA,CAISDKSAGIGKLFF,TGTGCCATCAGTGATAAGTCTGCAGGGATCGGAAAACTGTTTTTT
TRBV25-1,NA,TRBJ1-3,NA,CASSEFGQSSGNTIYF,TGTGCCAGCAGTGAATTTGGACAGTCCTCTGGAAACACCATATATTTT
TRBV9,NA,TRBJ2-7,NA,CASSAYRVSYEQYF,TGTGCCAGCAGCGCCTACAGGGTTTCTTACGAGCAGTACTTC
TRBV7-2,TRBD2,TRBJ2-5,NA,CASSWVGTSGGETQYF,TGTGCCAGCAGCTGGGTAGGGACTAGCGGGGGTGAGACCCAGTACTTC
TRBV7-8,NA,TRBJ2-1,NA,CASSPGPDYNEQFF,TGTGCCAGCAGCCCGGGCCCGGACTACAATGAGCAGTTCTTC
TRBV5-5,NA,TRBJ1-1,NA,CASSLWGLGAFF,TGTGCCAGCAGCTTGTGGGGTCTCGGAGCTTTCTTT